The next 21 T cell receptor beta chains were all read from a single sample in a study of beta chain features in type 1 diabetes. The whole isolated RNA underwent reverse transcription, so sequencing captured expressed TCRB transcripts. Using immunoSEQ multiplex PCR, the repertoire was profiled, and TCRdb retains in-frame clones only, with some absent. Found here are around 250,000 clones, around an eighth of them singletons; the top ten hold about 0.027%. Sequences were obtained from naive CD4+ T cells from blood. The receptors here all came from a woman in her thirties or forties in good health.

In its sample, this clone was seen a few times. The V call is TRBV6-6, the J call TRBJ1-2; 9 nucleotides match TRBD1. This CDR3 has 12 residues. The junction had 6 bases not matched to a gene; V was cut back by 6 bases and J by 10 bases. Germline V lookup: CDR1 MNHNY, CDR2 SVGAGI (reference sequence). CDR3 amino acids: CASRRTGANYTF. The CDR3 DNA is TGTGCCAGCAGGAGGACAGGGGCGAACTACACCTTC.

This chain uses TRBV23-1 with TRBJ1-2; the D is unclear. TRBV23-1 is designated an ORF whose function remains uncertain. Trimming pared 7 bases from V and 2 bases from J, leaving 20 bases between. This CDR3 has 16 residues. The CDR3 bases are TGCGCCAGCACCCACACCGGACGGGATTGGAACTATGGCTACACCTTC. Encoded protein: CASTHTGRDWNYGYTF.

The genes are TRBV7-2 and TRBJ1-2; D is undetermined. The V and J ends lost 5 bases and 7 bases respectively, with 20 bases between them. The germline gives CDR1 SGHTA, CDR2 FQGNSA. The CDR3 is 15 amino acids. DNA of the CDR3: TGTGCCAGCAGCCTAGTGGGTCTCGGGGAGATTGGCTACACCTTC. This encodes CASSLVGLGEIGYTF.

This clone was counted a few times. J is TRBJ2-2 and V is TRBV6-4, with TRBD1 identical over 9 bases. The length of the CDR3 is 15 residues. Trimming took 6 bases from V and 2 from J; bases not matched to a gene: 4. Germline assignment: CDR1 MRHNA and CDR2 SNTAGT. In DNA, the CDR3 is TGTGCCAGCAGAAGGACAGGGGAAAACACCGGGGAGCTGTTTTTT. Amino acids: CASRRTGENTGELFF.

This clone turned up a few times. The chain couples TRBV9 to TRBJ1-6; no firm D call. This CDR3 region has 16 residues. Germline loops: CDR1 SGDLS, CDR2 YYNGEE. The V end lost 0 bases, the J end lost 0 bases, and 7 bases lay between the germline ends. The CDR3 sequence: CASSVAGISYNSPLHF. CDR3 nucleotides: TGTGCCAGCAGCGTAGCGGGGATCTCCTATAATTCACCCCTCCACTTT.

This rearrangement joins TRBV7-8 to TRBJ2-2; D perhaps matches TRBD1 (5 bases). Germline V CDR1 and CDR2: SGHVS, FQNEAQ. V lost 2 bases and J 6 bases, leaving 7 bases between the germline ends. The CDR3 has 13 residues. The CDR3 here is CASSLQGSGELFF. DNA for the CDR3: TGTGCCAGCAGCTTACAGGGTTCCGGGGAGCTGTTTTTT.

This clone was detected a few times. The chain uses TRBV4-3 and TRBJ1-1; D not certain. Trimming cost V 0 bases and J 9 bases, with 17 bases left between them. The CDR3 spans 15 residues. Germline V lookup: CDR1 LGHNA, CDR2 YSLEER. In nucleotides, the CDR3 is TGCGCCAGCAGCCAAGATAACCGGGAGCCGAACCAAGCTTTCTTT. Protein sequence: CASSQDNREPNQAFF.

Only a few counts were recorded for this clone. This chain uses TRBV4-2 with TRBJ1-3, with a weak D call TRBD1 (6 bases). The CDR3 has 18 residues. The V end was cut by 1 base, the J end by 0 bases, with 16 bases between. From germline, CDR1 is LGHNA and CDR2 YNFKEQ. In nucleotides, the CDR3 is TGTGCCAGCAGCCAAGGACCCCAGGGGACATTCTCTGGAAACACCATATATTTT. Translation gives CASSQGPQGTFSGNTIYF.

J is TRBJ2-2 and V is TRBV5-1; 10 bases are shared with TRBD1. The germline gives CDR1 SGHRS, CDR2 YFSETQ. The CDR3 sequence is 15 residues long. The junction had 4 bases not matched to a gene; V was cut back by 4 bases and J by 4 bases. The CDR3 sequence is CASSNRDRGTGELFF. The CDR3 DNA reads as TGCGCCAGCAGCAACCGGGACAGGGGCACCGGGGAGCTGTTTTTT.

The rearrangement uses TRBV10-3 and TRBJ2-7, with D uncertain. Trimming left V 4 bases short and J 5 bases short, with 6 bases between. Germline CDR1 reads ENHRY; CDR2 reads SYGVKD. The CDR3 has 11 amino acids. DNA for the CDR3: TGTGCCATCAGTGCACTCCACGAGCAGTACTTC. Its protein is CAISALHEQYF.

Of note for this clone: Its ends do not fully match the called genes, so a read error is possible. J is TRBJ1-2 and V is TRBV2, with 8 nucleotides matching TRBD1. CDR1 is SNHLY, CDR2 FYNNEI, per germline. The CDR3 spans 12 residues. As DNA, the CDR3 is TGTGCCAGCAGCGGTGACAGGGGACATTATAACTTC. It encodes CASSGDRGHYNF.

This chain connects TRBV7-2 to TRBJ1-6, with D unresolved. V was clipped by 5 bases and J by 10 bases, with 21 bases between them. CDR3 length: 16 amino acids. The germline CDR1 and CDR2 sequences are SGHTA and FQGNSA. CDR3 protein: CASSPLPGRTRSPLHF. Written as DNA, the CDR3 is TGTGCCAGCAGCCCACTTCCGGGTCGAACGAGATCACCCCTCCACTTT.

This clone was detected a few times. The chain links TRBV7-9 to TRBJ2-3, with D unclear. Trimming stripped 5 bases from V and 1 base from J, with 16 bases between. CDR1 is SEHNR and CDR2 is FQNEAQ in the germline V gene (reference sequence). The CDR3 length is 16 residues. CDR3 in amino acids: CASSTPFASGTDTQYF. The CDR3 DNA sequence: TGTGCCAGCAGCACTCCCTTCGCGAGCGGCACAGATACGCAGTATTTT.

V and J are TRBV18 and TRBJ1-3; no clear D. Between the trimmed V and J ends, which lost 2 bases and 0 bases, there was a span of 14 bases. This CDR3 has 17 residues. Germline V gene lookup returns CDR1 KGHSH and CDR2 LQKENI. The CDR3 nucleotides read TGTGCCAGCTCACCAGTCTGGTTGGAGACCTCTGGAAACACCATATATTTT. This translates into CASSPVWLETSGNTIYF.

This chain links TRBV7-2 with TRBJ2-3, with TRBD1 matching over 7 bases. Germline-derived CDR1 and CDR2 are SGHTA and FQGNSA. This CDR3 is 15 amino acids long. V trimming: 3 bases; J trimming: 3 bases; junction bases outside the gene matches: 6. The CDR3 DNA is TGTGCCAGCAGCTTCGAGGGGGCGAGGACAGATACGCAGTATTTT. Residues: CASSFEGARTDTQYF. The full variable domain, its missing parts supplied by reference TRBV7-2 and TRBJ2-3, is GAGVSQSPSNKVTEKGKDVELRCDPISGHTALYWYRQSLGQGLEFLIYFQGNSAPDKSGLPSDRFSAERTGGSVSTLTIQRTQQEDSAVYLCASSFEGARTDTQYFGPGTRLTVL.

In this sample, this clone turned up a few times. The gene calls are TRBV7-2 and TRBJ2-2; TRBD1 aligns across 11 bases. CDR1 is SGHTA, CDR2 FQGNSA, per germline. Trimming at V came to 5 bases and at J to 5 bases, leaving 4 bases not matched to a gene. CDR3 length equals 15 residues. The CDR3: CASSPDRGRTGELFF. The CDR3 DNA follows: TGTGCCAGCAGCCCGGACAGGGGGCGGACCGGGGAGCTGTTTTTT.

This clone was detected a few times. The J gene is TRBJ2-7, the V gene TRBV5-1; D is possibly TRBD2 (6 bases). The germline V and J ends were trimmed by 7 bases and 3 bases, with 20 bases remaining between them. CDR1 SGHRS and CDR2 YFSETQ come from the germline V gene. CDR3 length equals 15 residues. In nucleotides, the CDR3 is TGCGCCAGCCAGGCGCTGGAGGGCTTTGACTACGAGCAGTACTTC. Its protein is CASQALEGFDYEQYF.

This clone showed up just a few times. This chain joins TRBV5-1 and TRBJ1-1; D possibly corresponds to TRBD1 (5 bases). Trimming took 4 bases from V and 1 from J, leaving 17 bases between them. The CDR3 length is 16 residues. Germline V gene sequence: CDR1 SGHRS, CDR2 YFSETQ. DNA for the CDR3: TGCGCCAGCAGCCACACCGACAGAGTAAAGAACACTGAAGCTTTCTTT. Protein sequence: CASSHTDRVKNTEAFF.

This clone was counted at least ten times. J is TRBJ2-3 and V is TRBV29-1; D perhaps matches TRBD1 (5 bases). This CDR3 has 15 residues. Germline V gives CDR1 SQVTM, CDR2 ANQGSEA. The V end was cut by 5 bases, the J end by 2 bases, with 17 bases between. The chain's CDR3 is CSVHGPGGHTDTQYF. The CDR3 bases are TGCAGCGTTCATGGTCCGGGCGGACACACAGATACGCAGTATTTT.

This clone was picked up a small number of times. The chain uses TRBV2 and TRBJ2-2; 10 positions agree with TRBD2. V dropped 8 bases and J dropped 0; count of bases not matched to a gene: 15. The length of the CDR3 is 19 residues. Germline V lookup: CDR1 SNHLY, CDR2 FYNNEI. DNA for the CDR3: TGTGCCAGCTTGAGGCGAAAGGGGACTAGCGTCCCGAACACCGGGGAGCTGTTTTTT. Encoded protein: CASLRRKGTSVPNTGELFF.

The rearrangement uses TRBV19 and TRBJ2-1; possibly TRBD2 for D (7 bases). The CDR3 has 14 amino acids. CDR1 and CDR2 (germline): LNHDA, SQIVND (reference sequence). V dropped 5 bases and J dropped 6 bases, with 14 bases sitting between them. The CDR3 region has the DNA TGTGCCAGTAGTCTGAGGGGGGGCGGCAATGAGCAGTTCTTC. It encodes CASSLRGGGNEQFF.